This is a list of T cell receptor beta chains from one sample in a study of blood T cell repertoires in COVID-19. The assay was immunoSEQ multiplex PCR, and TCRdb's table has in-frame clones only and misses some. This table holds a few hundred thousand clones, around 90% found once. Material for sequencing was peripheral blood. These receptors all stem from a person aged 18 to 35 with COVID-19, enrolled during active disease. CDR3s include the opening cysteine and the closing phenylalanine or tryptophan. Fields, in order: J gene, clone size, D gene, V gene, CDR3 protein, CDR3 DNA. The D gene is left open where the match is weak. The size entry is marked missing in some rows and otherwise reads once, few, many or a size class.

J: TRBJ1-1; size: once; D: TRBD1; V: TRBV27; CDR3: CASSRRGRETEAFF; DNA: TGTGCCAGCAGTCGCAGGGGGCGTGAAACTGAAGCTTTCTTT
J: TRBJ1-1; size: NA; D: TRBD1; V: TRBV7-9; CDR3: CASSPRTGNTEAFF; DNA: TGTGCCAGCAGCCCCCGGACAGGCAACACTGAAGCTTTCTTT
J: TRBJ2-5; size: NA; D: NA; V: TRBV5-1; CDR3: CASSLARETQYF; DNA: TGCGCCAGCAGCTTGGCCAGGGAGACCCAGTACTTC
J: TRBJ2-1; size: NA; D: NA; V: TRBV19; CDR3: CASTQTGFYHNEQFF; DNA: TGTGCCAGTACCCAGACAGGATTTTACCACAATGAGCAGTTCTTC
J: TRBJ2-1; size: once; D: TRBD2; V: TRBV7-8; CDR3: CASSPQAGGPLNEQFF; DNA: TGTGCCAGCAGCCCACAAGCGGGAGGCCCCTTGAATGAGCAGTTCTTC
J: TRBJ2-5; size: NA; D: NA; V: TRBV5-1; CDR3: CASSLVTGRPKETQYF; DNA: TGCGCCAGCAGCTTGGTTACAGGGAGACCTAAAGAGACCCAGTACTTC
J: TRBJ2-4; size: NA; D: TRBD2; V: TRBV6-5; CDR3: CARSGDGAKNIQYF; DNA: TGTGCCAGGAGCGGGGACGGGGCCAAAAACATTCAGTACTTC
J: TRBJ2-1; size: NA; D: NA; V: TRBV19; CDR3: CASMGQASYNEQFF; DNA: TGTGCCAGTATGGGGCAGGCCTCCTACAATGAGCAGTTCTTC
J: TRBJ2-1; size: NA; D: TRBD2; V: TRBV25-1; CDR3: CASSAGTSGYNEQFF; DNA: TGTGCCAGCAGTGCCGGGACTAGCGGCTACAATGAGCAGTTCTTC
J: TRBJ1-1; size: NA; D: NA; V: TRBV27; CDR3: CASSTGGGAEAFF; DNA: TGTGCCAGCAGTACGGGGGGTGGGGCTGAAGCTTTCTTT
J: TRBJ1-1; size: NA; D: NA; V: TRBV6-5; CDR3: CASALQGSHTEAFF; DNA: TGTGCCAGCGCTTTACAGGGTTCTCACACTGAAGCTTTCTTT
J: TRBJ2-7; size: NA; D: TRBD2; V: TRBV7-6; CDR3: CASSLASGTYEQYF; DNA: TGTGCCAGCAGCTTAGCTAGCGGGACCTACGAGCAGTACTTC
J: TRBJ2-7; size: NA; D: TRBD1; V: TRBV7-9; CDR3: CASSRRQDRGYEQYF; DNA: TGTGCCAGCAGCCGCCGCCAGGACAGGGGGTACGAGCAGTACTTC
J: TRBJ1-1; size: NA; D: TRBD1; V: TRBV11-2; CDR3: CASSSLGQGVVNTEAFF; DNA: TGTGCCAGCAGCTCGTTGGGACAGGGGGTTGTTAACACTGAAGCTTTCTTT
J: TRBJ1-5; size: NA; D: NA; V: TRBV27; CDR3: CASSLRQPNQPQHF; DNA: TGTGCCAGCAGTTTACGACAACCAAACCAGCCCCAGCATTTT
J: TRBJ2-7; size: NA; D: TRBD2; V: TRBV2; CDR3: CASSPTAGGYEQYF; DNA: TGTGCCAGCAGTCCAACCGCGGGAGGCTACGAGCAGTACTTC
J: TRBJ2-7; size: NA; D: TRBD2; V: TRBV28; CDR3: CASSFLAGGTPYEQYF; DNA: TGTGCCAGCAGTTTTCTAGCGGGAGGGACGCCCTACGAGCAGTACTTC
J: TRBJ2-2; size: once; D: TRBD2; V: TRBV5-1; CDR3: CASREGYTGELFF; DNA: TGCGCCAGCCGGGAGGGGTACACCGGGGAGCTGTTTTTT
J: TRBJ2-5; size: NA; D: NA; V: TRBV18; CDR3: CASSRNAAGTYLEETQYF; DNA: TGTGCCAGCTCCCGGAACGCCGCCGGGACTTACCTGGAAGAGACCCAGTACTTC
J: TRBJ1-2; size: NA; D: TRBD1; V: TRBV5-4; CDR3: CASSLLGDRDSYTF; DNA: TGTGCCAGCAGCTTGTTAGGGGACAGGGATAGCTACACCTTC
J: TRBJ2-1; size: NA; D: TRBD2; V: TRBV6-5; CDR3: CASSYSGLAGGDEQFF; DNA: TGTGCCAGCAGTTATTCTGGACTAGCGGGGGGGGATGAGCAGTTCTTC
J: TRBJ1-5; size: few; D: TRBD1; V: TRBV4-3; CDR3: CASSQTPGQGGQPQHF; DNA: TGCGCCAGCAGCCAGACACCGGGACAGGGAGGCCAACCCCAGCATTTT
J: TRBJ2-1; size: NA; D: TRBD2; V: TRBV19; CDR3: CASSTKREAFNNEQFF; DNA: TGTGCCAGTAGTACAAAGCGGGAGGCCTTTAACAATGAGCAGTTCTTC
J: TRBJ2-5; size: once; D: NA; V: TRBV5-1; CDR3: CASSLGGEETQYF; DNA: TGCGCCAGCAGCTTAGGGGGAGAAGAGACCCAGTACTTC
J: TRBJ2-7; size: NA; D: NA; V: TRBV15; CDR3: CATSLTRAYEQYF; DNA: TGTGCCACCAGCCTTACTAGGGCATACGAGCAGTACTTC
J: TRBJ2-2; size: NA; D: TRBD2; V: TRBV4-1; CDR3: CASSQLAGVTGELFF; DNA: TGCGCCAGCAGCCAGCTAGCGGGAGTCACCGGGGAGCTGTTTTTT
J: TRBJ2-1; size: NA; D: NA; V: TRBV24-1; CDR3: CASAGWAKNEQFF; DNA: TGTGCCTCGGCGGGATGGGCAAAGAATGAGCAGTTCTTC